The 18 T cell receptor beta chains listed next were all sequenced from one sample in a study of cytomegalovirus exposure and HLA in healthy donors. PCR primers comprised 60 Vbeta and 13 Jbeta primers. TCRdb's table, derived via immunoSEQ multiplex PCR, lists solely in-frame clones and lacks some. The sample has 84,000 or so clones, 77% seen once; the top ten hold less than 4.5%. Sequencing was performed on PBMCs. The source of these receptors is a man aged 25 to 40 in good health and CMV-seronegative.

In its sample, this clone was seen a few times. V is TRBV7-8 and J is TRBJ2-5; D unresolved. Looked up from germline, CDR1 is SGHVS and CDR2 is FQNEAQ. The V and J ends lost 2 bases and 2 bases respectively, with 6 bases between them. The CDR3 extends over 13 amino acids. The CDR3 protein is CASSLPRQETQYF. CDR3 nucleotide sequence: TGTGCCAGCAGCTTACCTAGACAAGAGACCCAGTACTTC.

The chain uses TRBV29-1 and TRBJ2-7, with D hard to call. This CDR3 has 13 residues. Trimming took 4 bases from V and 2 from J, leaving 12 bases between them. Germline-derived CDR1 and CDR2 are SQVTM and ANQGSEA. The CDR3 DNA reads as TGCAGCGTTGTAGGCCAGGTCCCCTACGAGCAGTACTTC. Translation: CSVVGQVPYEQYF.

As to this clone: The identical CDR3 is also encoded by other nucleotide sequences in the sample. This chain joins TRBV28 and TRBJ1-2; no definite D call. Germline values: CDR1 MDHEN, CDR2 SYDVKM. Deletions cut 4 bases from V and 2 bases from J, with 11 bases between. The CDR3 spans 14 residues. The CDR3 DNA is TGTGCCAGCAGTTCACCGACGGGGAACTATGGCTACACCTTC. Amino acid sequence: CASSSPTGNYGYTF.

This clone was seen only a few times. Its ends do not fully match the called genes, so a read error is possible. The chain employs TRBV7-9 and TRBJ1-1; D not certain. This CDR3 is 15 amino acids long. Germline loops: CDR1 SEHNR, CDR2 FQNEAQ (reference sequence). The CDR3: CSSSPPRSLNTEAFF. The CDR3 bases are TGTTCCAGCAGCCCCCCGCGAAGTCTGAACACTGAAGCTTTCTTT.

The V call is TRBV4-3, the J call TRBJ1-3; perhaps TRBD1 as D (5 bases). Per the germline V gene, CDR1 is LGHNA and CDR2 is YSLEER. CDR3 length equals 18 residues. V was pared by 0 bases and J by 0 bases, with 15 bases between. The DNA for the CDR3 is TGCGCCAGCAGCCAAGAGGGGCTACAGGAGTACTCTGGAAACACCATATATTTT. Protein: CASSQEGLQEYSGNTIYF.

The gene calls are TRBV7-6 and TRBJ2-5; D might be TRBD1 (7 bases). The end of the DNA is better explained by TRBJ2-7, so the J call may be wrong. Germline CDR1 and CDR2: SGHVS and FNYEAQ. CDR3 length: 13 residues. CDR3 sequence (DNA): TGTGCCAGCAGCGCGGGACAGTCCTACGAGCAGTACTTC. Residues: CASSAGQSYEQYF.

The V and J genes are TRBV7-2 and TRBJ1-1, with TRBD1 identical over 9 bases. CDR1 SGHTA and CDR2 FQGNSA come from the germline V gene. The CDR3 totals 17 residues. J lost 0 bases, V lost 5 bases, and 10 bases had no gene match. CDR3 sequence (DNA): TGTGCCAGCAGCCCCTTAGGGACAGGGCCCATGAACACTGAAGCTTTCTTT. This sequence encodes CASSPLGTGPMNTEAFF.

For the CDR3, the DNA is TGTGCCAGCAGCTTAGGACTAGCGGGAGAAGATGAGCAGTTCTTC. Its translation is CASSLGLAGEDEQFF. The rearrangement joins TRBV7-9 to TRBJ2-1, with 12 bases that match TRBD2. J gave up 8 bases and V 1 base, and 3 bases lay outside the gene matches. CDR3 size: 15 residues. Germline-derived CDR1 and CDR2 are SEHNR and FQNEAQ (reference sequence).

The CDR3 bases are TGTGCCAGCAGCTTAGGCCGAGGGACAGCCTACGAGCAGTACTTC. It encodes CASSLGRGTAYEQYF. The chain carries TRBV13 and TRBJ2-7; 7 nucleotides match TRBD1. V shed 0 bases and J 2 bases; nucleotides not matched to a gene: 4. The CDR3 extends over 15 amino acids. Germline CDR1 and CDR2: PRHDT and FYEKMQ (reference sequence). Looking up the rest from reference TRBV13 and TRBJ2-7 gives the full variable domain: AAGVIQSPRHLIKEKRETATLKCYPIPRHDTVYWYQQGPGQDPQFLISFYEKMQSDKGSIPDRFSAQQFSDYHSELNMSSLELGDSALYFCASSLGRGTAYEQYFGPGTRLTVT.

This clone was picked up a small number of times. This sequence joins TRBV2 and TRBJ2-1, with 8 bases fitting TRBD2. Per the germline V gene, CDR1 is SNHLY and CDR2 is FYNNEI. The CDR3 consists of 16 residues. V shed 6 bases and J 2 bases; nucleotides not matched to a gene: 9. CDR3 region: CASRPTSGGTYNEQFF. CDR3 DNA sequence: TGTGCCAGCAGGCCTACTAGCGGTGGCACCTACAATGAGCAGTTCTTC. Using reference TRBV2 and TRBJ2-1 for the parts outside the CDR3, the full variable domain is EPEVTQTPSHQVTQMGQEVILRCVPISNHLYFYWYRQILGQKVEFLVSFYNNEISEKSEIFDDQFSVERPDGSNFTLKIRSTKLEDSAMYFCASRPTSGGTYNEQFFGPGTRLTVL.

The genes are TRBV7-2 and TRBJ2-7; 15 bases agree with TRBD2. The germline V gene encodes CDR1 SGHTA and CDR2 FQGNSA. There are 17 residues in the CDR3. Trimming at V came to 5 bases and at J to 2 bases, leaving 7 bases not matched to a gene. The CDR3 here is CASSPGTSGRYAYEQYF. As DNA, the CDR3 is TGTGCCAGCAGCCCTGGGACTAGCGGGAGGTACGCCTACGAGCAGTACTTC.

The chain recombines TRBV7-6 with TRBJ2-1; 10 bases line up with TRBD2. The germline gives CDR1 SGHVS, CDR2 FNYEAQ. The V and J ends lost 5 bases and 5 bases, in that order; junction bases with no gene match: 6. The CDR3 contains 15 residues. CDR3 bases: TGTGCCAGCAGCCTGACCGGGACTAGCGACAATGAGCAGTTCTTC. As protein: CASSLTGTSDNEQFF.

The V call is TRBV18, the J call TRBJ2-3; TRBD1 might be the D (5 bases). The germline V and J ends were trimmed by 6 bases and 0 bases, with 10 bases remaining between them. Germline-derived CDR1 and CDR2 are KGHSH and LQKENI. CDR3 length: 14 amino acids. CDR3 sequence (DNA): TGTGCCAGCTCGGAGCAGGGTAGCACAGATACGCAGTATTTT. This sequence encodes CASSEQGSTDTQYF.

This chain connects TRBV2 to TRBJ1-3; 7 nucleotides match TRBD1. CDR1 SNHLY and CDR2 FYNNEI come from the germline V gene. This CDR3 has 16 residues. Losses at the gene ends were 0 bases for V and 2 bases for J; bases not matched to a gene: 4. CDR3 in DNA: TGTGCCAGCAGTGAAGCGCTTCAGGGGGCTGGAAACACCATATATTTT. It specifies CASSEALQGAGNTIYF.

This chain joins TRBV5-4 and TRBJ2-7; D is uncertain. Germline V gene lookup returns CDR1 SGHNT and CDR2 YYREEE (reference sequence). The CDR3 is 15 amino acids. V lost 1 base to trimming and J lost 2 bases, with 13 bases between them. Written as DNA, the CDR3 is TGTGCCAGCAGCTTGCCCGGGTCGAGAACCTACGAGCAGTACTTC. Protein: CASSLPGSRTYEQYF.

This clone was detected once. This chain links TRBV5-1 with TRBJ2-7, with 8 nucleotides matching TRBD2. The germline V gene has CDR1 SGHRS and CDR2 YFSETQ. CDR3 length: 15 residues. With V trimmed by 0 bases and J by 2 bases, 4 bases remained unmatched. The CDR3 reads CASSLAHSGTYEQYF. In DNA form, the CDR3 reads TGCGCCAGCAGCTTGGCCCATAGCGGGACCTACGAGCAGTACTTC. Together with reference TRBV5-1 and TRBJ2-7, the CDR3 gives the full variable domain: KAGVTQTPRYLIKTRGQQVTLSCSPISGHRSVSWYQQTPGQGLQFLFEYFSETQRNKGNFPGRFSGRQFSNSRSEMNVSTLELGDSALYLCASSLAHSGTYEQYFGPGTRLTVT.

This chain joins TRBV6-5 and TRBJ1-4; no reliable D call. The CDR3 totals 16 residues. Trimming left V 0 bases short and J 10 bases short, with 18 bases between. Looked up from germline, CDR1 is MNHEY and CDR2 is SVGAGI. CDR3 sequence (DNA): TGTGCCAGCAGTTACTCCCCAAACGCCAGAGGTGGAAAACTGTTTTTT. It encodes CASSYSPNARGGKLFF.

This clone turned up a few times. The J gene is TRBJ2-5, the V gene TRBV28, with 13 bases that match TRBD2. The CDR3 covers 18 residues. Trimming removed 5 bases from V and 2 bases from J; junction bases left unmatched: 11. Germline values: CDR1 MDHEN, CDR2 SYDVKM. CDR3 nucleotide sequence: TGTGCCAGCAGTCTAACTAGCGGGAGGGCGGGGTGGCAAGAGACCCAGTACTTC. As protein: CASSLTSGRAGWQETQYF.